This T cell receptor (beta chain) came from a study of control samples from healthy donors and cancer patients. The CDR3 spans 13 residues. Germline loops: CDR1 SGHTA, CDR2 FQGNSA. Trimming took off 3 bases at V and 1 base at J, with 7 bases between the two ends. Assay used: immunoSEQ multiplex PCR; TCRdb lists only in-frame clones, some missing. The sample lists approximately 70,000 clones, over 80% occurring once. Sequencing input: blood. This sequence was found in a man between 60 and 75 years old in good health. The gene calls are TRBV7-2 and TRBJ2-7; D remains unclear. Here the CDR3 reads CASSFYLSYEQYF. The CDR3 DNA reads as TGTGCCAGCAGCTTCTATCTTTCCTACGAGCAGTACTTC.